This TCR beta chain appears in the sequencing data of a study of cytomegalovirus exposure and HLA in healthy donors (dated by TCRdb to the late 2010s). Regarding the research as a whole: An earlier analysis of 587 of the donors reported about 280 Gb of sequence data and 95 million to 130 million unique TCR beta sequences obtained from roughly 170 million T cells. Around 320 gigabases of sequencing data and approximately 93 million unique TCR sequences were included in an early release covering about 700 HLA-typed donors. Of the 300 to 500 genotyped donors, 81% were placed in the genetic ancestry cluster associated with self-reported Caucasian donors. The study was designed to test whether signatures of past pathogen exposure could be identified by cataloging public T cell receptors. Using immunosequencing, the study profiled T cell repertoires from 500 to 800 subjects and related those repertoires to cytomegalovirus serostatus. Besides the first cohort of hundreds of subjects, a separate validation cohort made up of 120 different subjects was used. To predict cytomegalovirus infection status, the study brought together high-throughput TCR immunosequencing, statistical association of individual TCRs with disease status, and machine learning. To study patterns of TCR occurrence, a later analysis re-analyzed previously published TCR beta repertoires from hundreds of donors and added high-resolution HLA genotyping. Rather than using new phenotypic data, the later analysis identified candidate immune exposures from TCR beta sequences and from how often those sequences occurred across donors. In an earlier analysis of several hundred of the donors, high-throughput TCR beta sequencing was used to judge whether each TCR beta V gene segment behaved as functional or pseudogenic. Alongside the repertoire data, information on donor age, sex, ethnicity and CMV serostatus was compiled. A later genetic analysis took genome-wide SNP genotypes for about 60% of the roughly 670 donors and used that subset as a discovery cohort. All discovery cohort repertoires had been generated using a single sequencing platform. HLA typing included class I and class II loci at four-digit resolution. The number of donors typed differed by locus, with about 629-630 for A, B, C, DRB1 and DQB1, roughly 520 for DQA1, under 610 for DPA1, and approximately 470 for DPB1. About five DR-DQ haplotypes were treated as single units for association and clustering because of strong linkage in the cohort. Across some 400 genotyped donors of the cohort, an average of roughly 230,000 unique TCR beta nucleotide sequences per donor were sequenced, and 15% to 20% of those sequences were non-productive. General conclusions and limits of the study: Because counts were too low, approximately 18 rarely observed V segments, including chromosome 9 orphons, were excluded from the earlier analysis of some 540 of the donors. In a later analysis, several top co-occurrence clusters were reported to appear linked to parvovirus B19, influenza, CMV and Epstein-Barr virus. In a later analysis, some 17,000 TCR beta sequences were associated with specific HLA alleles at a false discovery rate of 0.05. An earlier analysis of approximately 530 of the donors showed that most TCR beta V segments appeared in productive rearrangements either about 87% or about 30% of the time, which broadly matched IMGT annotations. Presence/absence analyses assumed roughly uniform sequencing depth across donors, an assumption that may not hold. It was suggested by the authors that the approach could potentially be generalized to other disease states and immunological phenotypes. For the cohort, immune exposure information was limited to CMV serostatus. In a later analysis, HLA-associated TCR beta chains showed more clonal expansion and lower generation probabilities than non-associated chains that were equally common. A later analysis found that TCR association rates varied across HLA loci, with DRB1 alleles showing the most associated TCRs and HLA-C alleles the fewest. In a later genetic analysis, a missense DCLRE1C variant was associated with V-gene and J-gene trimming of TCR beta chains, and the association was replicated in an independent cohort. In vitro tests confirmed that a few of the cytomegalovirus-associated TCR beta chains recognize cytomegalovirus antigens. The classifier was reported to diagnose cytomegalovirus status with high specificity and sensitivity in both the original and validation cohorts. The cohort was sequenced for TCR beta chains only, and without alpha or paired-chain data the features that could be detected were limited. A cluster of highly shared sequence variants was judged likely to represent a technical artifact of the sequencing pipeline. The 87-base-pair reads could not distinguish some IMGT-functional V segments, including TRBV6-2 and TRBV6-3, so those segments were excluded. A further reported finding was that TCR beta sequences accurately predicted the HLA-A and HLA-B alleles for most subjects in the first cohort. Across donors, most TCR sequences were observed very rarely, whereas some public TCRs were present in many individuals. A total of fewer than 200 TCR beta chains were listed by the study as associated with cytomegalovirus. In a later analysis, most CMV-associated TCR beta chains were found to appear HLA-restricted, with HLA associations seemingly driven largely by CMV exposure. Compared with the roughly 670-donor mean, donors in an Asian-associated ancestry cluster had fewer N-insertions in productive TCRs, according to a later genetic analysis. Assigning TCR associations to individual alleles was difficult when HLA alleles, especially DR and DQ, strongly co-occurred. Because HLA typing was unavailable for some donors at each locus, only the typed subset was used in association tests. Linkage disequilibrium might explain the correlated functional status among segregating V segments, but an unknown experimental factor could not be excluded.

In total, around 600 healthy bone marrow donors made up the cohort. Cohort members were all nominally healthy when sampled, although unrecorded immune exposures were likely present. The donor tested CMV seropositive and was one of the 289 seropositive cohort members. Each donor provided a peripheral blood sample, and peripheral blood mononuclear cells were used for TCR beta sequencing. Genomic DNA was extracted from the blood cell samples with the Qiagen DNeasy Blood Extraction Kit. The CDR1 and CDR2 encoded by the germline V gene are KGHSH and LQKENI. Inclusive of the bounding cysteine and phenylalanine, the CDR3 is 15 residues long. Of the read, only the CDR3 DNA is kept; its 45 bases are in frame from base 1. V lost 2 bases and J lost 4 bases; the stretch between them is 14 bases long. Details on this clone: The clone's antigen remains unknown. It has no much larger one-base neighbor in the sample; base qualities were not kept.

The library was built by means of the immunoSEQ multiplex PCR assay. For the multiplex PCR, a mixture combining 60 forward primers for TCR Vbeta segments and 13 reverse primers for TCR Jbeta segments was used. A multiplex PCR assay on genomic DNA amplified the CDR3 region of rearranged TCR beta genes. On the Illumina HiSeq System, the amplified TCR beta libraries were sequenced as 87-base-pair reads. From the authors' description of their analysis: Across the 700 or so repertoires, a later analysis counted 80 million or so unique TCR beta chains, approximately 10 million of which were shared by at least two donors. To remove PCR and sequencing errors, raw reads were error-corrected and collapsed into unique sequences using a nearest-neighbor algorithm that merged closely related sequences. Alignment of CDR3 sequences to IMGT reference sequences was used to assign V, D and J gene segments. For a sequence to be retained, at least a six-nucleotide match to both a V gene segment and a J gene segment was required. A rearrangement was called productive if the CDR3 had no stop codons and remained in frame with V and J, and every other rearrangement was called non-productive. CDR3 was defined according to IMGT convention as the region running from the second conserved V-encoded cysteine to the conserved J-encoded phenylalanine. Sequences without an unambiguous match to a single V gene segment were excluded from the earlier analysis of about 600 of the donors. In an earlier analysis of approximately 610 of the donors, V segments were called functional above 56.7% productive rearrangements and were called segregating when the between-donor standard deviation exceeded 5%. A statistical classification framework was developed to diagnose cytomegalovirus status using the catalog of TCR beta chain sequences. In a later analysis, V and J genes were assigned by comparing TCR nucleotide sequences against IMGT/GENE-DB human TR gene sequences. Using the TCRdist pipeline, a later analysis assigned CDR3 sequences along with most-parsimonious VDJ recombination scenarios. In a later analysis, every TCR beta chain was defined by the combination of its CDR3 amino acid sequence and its V-gene family, and reads without a unique V-gene family were dropped. As a way to deal with suspected cross-contamination and a sequencing artifact, a later analysis dropped 640 or so nucleotide sequences that were highly shared and had low generation probability. For each public chain, a later analysis derived a clonal expansion index from normalized ranks of inferred template counts within each repertoire. Generation probabilities in a later analysis came from a VDJ recombination model fitted to out-of-frame rearrangements, and those results were checked against IGoR. In a later analysis, TCR-TCR, TCR-HLA and TCR-CMV co-occurrence was scored with hypergeometric tests, and a repertoire-size bias correction was applied to TCR pairs. False discovery rates were estimated in a later analysis by permuting HLA or CMV assignments 20 times. In a later analysis, co-occurring TCRs were grouped using DBSCAN, and TCRdist sequence similarity was added for clustering within HLA-allele-positive subsets. Co-occurrence clustering excluded repertoires with fewer than 30,000 or more than 120,000 public chains, plus five with anomalous nucleotide sharing. TCRdb re-hosts the immuneACCESS table, in-frame sequences only. Its copies lack some clones; in the studies checked, an unresolved V gene accounts for under half of them, and the cause for the rest is not known. D and trimming come from the DNA, and the V and J calls and clone size come from that table. This sample is represented by 250,000 to 350,000 clones; about nine tenths of them were singletons. 3% to 4% of the sample is held by the ten biggest clonotypes.

The V gene is TRBV18 and the J gene is TRBJ1-1; the D gene is possibly TRBD1, with 5 bases matching. The origin of this receptor is a man in his forties in good health and CMV-seropositive. The sequenced sample consisted of PBMCs. CDR3 loop: CASSPVRVGGTEAFF. The DNA sequence reads TGTGCCAGCTCACCAGTCAGGGTCGGCGGCACTGAAGCTTTCTTT. Here the CDR3 is joined to the reference TRBV18 and TRBJ1-1 genes, and the full variable domain is: NAGVMQNPRHLVRRRGQEARLRCSPMKGHSHVYWYRQLPEEGLKFMVYLQKENIIDESGMPKERFSAEFPKEGPSILRIQQVVRGDSAAYFCASSPVRVGGTEAFFGQGTRLTVV.